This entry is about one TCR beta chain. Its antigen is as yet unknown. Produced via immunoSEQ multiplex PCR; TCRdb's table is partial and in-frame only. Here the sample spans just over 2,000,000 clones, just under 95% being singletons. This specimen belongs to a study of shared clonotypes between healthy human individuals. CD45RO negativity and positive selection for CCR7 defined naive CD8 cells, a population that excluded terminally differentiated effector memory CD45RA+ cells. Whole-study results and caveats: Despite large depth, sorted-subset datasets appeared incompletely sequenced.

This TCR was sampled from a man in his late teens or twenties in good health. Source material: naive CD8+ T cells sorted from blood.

CDR3 residues: CASTFPSHEQYF. The CDR3 DNA follows: TGTGCCAGCACCTTCCCTAGTCACGAGCAGTACTTC. The V and J genes are TRBV11-2 and TRBJ2-7; D unclear. The V and J ends lost 7 bases and 5 bases respectively, with 12 bases between them. The germline V gene has CDR1 SGHAT and CDR2 FQNNGV. The CDR3 consists of 12 residues.